Detailed here is one TCR beta chain. This record belongs to a study of blood T cell repertoires in COVID-19. The wider study: Spain, Italy and the United States supplied samples that represented acute and convalescent COVID-19. The analysed material was cDNA or gDNA that came from T cells, B-cell-depleted T cells, or PBMCs.

The germline CDR1 and CDR2 sequences are SGHNT and YENEEA. This CDR3 contains 12 residues. V lost 3 bases and J lost 8, with 8 bases in between. In the authors' workflow: For nucleated cells, counts were estimated from reference gene primer amplification. Sequencing was performed with immunoSEQ multiplex PCR; in TCRdb, only in-frame clones are kept and a portion is missing. That table is the source of V, J and clone size, and D and trimming were worked out from the DNA. The sample comprises 35,000 to 45,000 clones, 89% of which are singletons, and around 6.2% rests with the top ten. The clonotype was recovered from a human donor in a cohort sampled during active COVID-19. The rearrangement joins TRBV11-3 to TRBJ2-1, with D unclear. The sample taken for sequencing was peripheral blood. The CDR3 loop reads CASSLNSDEQFF. CDR3 coding DNA: TGTGCCAGCAGCTTGAACTCGGATGAGCAGTTCTTC.